A selection of T cell receptor beta chains follows, all from one sample in a study of beta chain features in type 1 diabetes. Using immunoSEQ multiplex PCR, the repertoire was profiled, and TCRdb retains in-frame clones only, with some absent. The table records about 300,000 clones, roughly 14% of them present only once. Sequencing was performed on naive CD4+ T cells from blood. The source of these receptors is a woman between 18 and 29 years old with type 1 diabetes. Each CDR3 is given with its conserved first and last residue. Each record gives: clone size, V gene, J gene, D gene, CDR3 DNA, CDR3 protein. D genes are given only for firm matches. Clone sizes are given selectively: once, few, many, or a class where the clone is expanded.

clone_size: .; v_call: TRBV5-4; j_call: TRBJ2-1; d_call: TRBD2; cdr3_nt: TGTGCCAGCAGCCCAGGGACTAGCGGGAGGCGCTACAATGAGCAGTTCTTC; cdr3_aa: CASSPGTSGRRYNEQFF
clone_size: few; v_call: TRBV6-5; j_call: TRBJ2-1; d_call: .; cdr3_nt: TGTGCCAGCAGCGTGCTGTACGGGAGCCACAATGAGCAGTTCTTC; cdr3_aa: CASSVLYGSHNEQFF
clone_size: .; v_call: TRBV28; j_call: TRBJ2-1; d_call: .; cdr3_nt: TGTGCCAGCAGTGAGCCAGCGGCCCACTCTTACAATGAGCAGTTCTTC; cdr3_aa: CASSEPAAHSYNEQFF
clone_size: few; v_call: TRBV6-5; j_call: TRBJ2-5; d_call: .; cdr3_nt: TGTGCCAGCAGTTACCTGGACTCCGACGGGACCCAGTACTTC; cdr3_aa: CASSYLDSDGTQYF
clone_size: .; v_call: TRBV11-2; j_call: TRBJ2-1; d_call: .; cdr3_nt: TGTGCCAGCAGTTCTAATGAGCAGTTCTTC; cdr3_aa: CASSSNEQFF
clone_size: few; v_call: TRBV28; j_call: TRBJ2-1; d_call: TRBD1; cdr3_nt: TGTGCCAGCAGCCCCCCGAGACAGGGAAAGTTCTTC; cdr3_aa: CASSPPRQGKFF
clone_size: .; v_call: TRBV5-4; j_call: TRBJ2-6; d_call: .; cdr3_nt: TGTGCCAGCAGCCTTGGCCAGGGTTACTCCGGGGCCAACGTCCTGACTTTC; cdr3_aa: CASSLGQGYSGANVLTF
clone_size: few; v_call: TRBV7-9; j_call: TRBJ2-7; d_call: TRBD1; cdr3_nt: TGTGCCAGCAGCTTAGGACAGGGATTCTACGAGCAGTACTTC; cdr3_aa: CASSLGQGFYEQYF
clone_size: few; v_call: TRBV19; j_call: TRBJ2-2; d_call: TRBD2; cdr3_nt: TGTGCCACAACCGGGACTACCTACACCGGGGAGCTGTTTTTT; cdr3_aa: CATTGTTYTGELFF
clone_size: .; v_call: TRBV7-8; j_call: TRBJ2-1; d_call: .; cdr3_nt: TGTGCCAGCAGTACCTTTAGCCAATACTACAATGAGCAGTTCTTC; cdr3_aa: CASSTFSQYYNEQFF
clone_size: few; v_call: TRBV7-2; j_call: TRBJ2-7; d_call: TRBD1; cdr3_nt: TGTGCCAGCAGCACGACAGGGGATGTCTACGAGCAGTACTTC; cdr3_aa: CASSTTGDVYEQYF
clone_size: .; v_call: TRBV29-1; j_call: TRBJ2-3; d_call: TRBD1; cdr3_nt: TGCAGCGTGGGACGGGGAACAGGGGGCACAGATACGCAGTATTTT; cdr3_aa: CSVGRGTGGTDTQYF
clone_size: .; v_call: TRBV7-9; j_call: TRBJ2-3; d_call: TRBD2; cdr3_nt: TGTGCCAGCAGCCCGACTAGCGGGAGGACAGATACGCAGTATTTT; cdr3_aa: CASSPTSGRTDTQYF
clone_size: few; v_call: TRBV7-2; j_call: TRBJ1-2; d_call: TRBD1; cdr3_nt: TGTGCCAGCAGCTTGGACAGGGGCTATGGCTACACCTTC; cdr3_aa: CASSLDRGYGYTF
clone_size: .; v_call: TRBV7-9; j_call: TRBJ1-1; d_call: TRBD1; cdr3_nt: TGTGCCAGCAGCCCAGGGACAGTCATGAACACTGAAGCTTTCTTT; cdr3_aa: CASSPGTVMNTEAFF
clone_size: few; v_call: TRBV18; j_call: TRBJ2-5; d_call: .; cdr3_nt: TGTGCCAGCTCACGGGCAGTTCAAGAGACCCAGTACTTC; cdr3_aa: CASSRAVQETQYF
clone_size: .; v_call: TRBV30; j_call: TRBJ2-3; d_call: TRBD1; cdr3_nt: TGTGCCTGGAGTGTACTCCGGGACAGGGGGCAAGATACGCAGTATTTT; cdr3_aa: CAWSVLRDRGQDTQYF
clone_size: few; v_call: TRBV6-5; j_call: TRBJ2-7; d_call: .; cdr3_nt: TGTGCCAGCAGTTTGCCTACCAACTACGAGCAGTACTTC; cdr3_aa: CASSLPTNYEQYF